This passage covers 15 T cell receptor beta chains from one sample sequenced in a study of HIV-infected patients and healthy controls. Roughly three months, about 14 weeks, into antiretroviral therapy, follow-up blood was collected. The repertoire came from unfractionated whole blood and reflected all unsorted peripheral T cells. cDNA was made from about 510 ng RNA using alpha and beta constant primers. Alpha and beta chain libraries were made separately by chain-specific third strand synthesis with multiplexing indices. TCRdb passed the 5' RACE reads through MiXCR, listing each CDR3 protein once. The sample carries over 3,500 distinct CDR3 sequences, roughly 8% recorded once. The material was blood, obtained during antiretroviral therapy. Source of these receptors: an adult with HIV infection.

This clonotype qualifies as medium-sized. The V and J genes are TRBV4-3 and TRBJ2-3; D possibly uses TRBD1 or TRBD2 (5 bases each). This CDR3 contains 15 residues. Germline-derived CDR1 and CDR2 are LGHNA and YSLEER. Deletions cut 0 bases from V and 6 bases from J, with 13 bases between. CDR3 loop: CASSQDRDWGDTQYF. DNA for the CDR3: TGCGCCAGCAGCCAAGACAGGGATTGGGGGGATACGCAGTATTTT.

By sample share, this clonotype is large (0.1 to 1%). V usage is TRBV6-5 and J usage is TRBJ1-1, with D possibly matching TRBD1 (6 bases). Germline V gene sequence: CDR1 MNHEY, CDR2 SVGAGI. This CDR3 is built from 15 residues. Between the trimmed V and J ends, which lost 0 bases and 1 base, there was a span of 9 bases. CDR3 sequence: CASSYSKGGNTEAFF. The DNA of the CDR3 is TGTGCCAGCAGTTACTCAAAGGGGGGGAACACTGAAGCTTTCTTT.

By its share, this clonotype is medium-sized. This sequence joins TRBV6-5 and TRBJ2-7; 8 bases are shared with TRBD1. Germline CDR1 is MNHEY and CDR2 is SVGAGI. This CDR3 spans 15 amino acids. V lost 6 bases, J lost 1 base, and 8 bases stayed unmatched. The CDR3 here is CASRSSGTGSYEQYF. Here the CDR3 DNA reads TGTGCCAGCAGATCCTCGGGGACAGGTTCCTACGAGCAGTACTTC.

This clonotype was counted many times. V gene TRBV2 combines with J gene TRBJ2-3; D is unresolved. CDR1 and CDR2 from the germline V gene are SNHLY and FYNNEI. V lost 7 bases and J 6 bases, leaving 14 bases between the germline ends. The length of the CDR3 is 13 residues. CDR3 DNA sequence: TGTGCCAGCACCACCGAATATTCGGATACGCAGTATTTT. As protein: CASTTEYSDTQYF.

This clonotype was observed once. The chain is built from TRBV2 and TRBJ2-3; D gene ambiguous. Germline assignment: CDR1 SNHLY and CDR2 FYNNEI. The V end lost 6 bases, the J end lost 2 bases, and 9 bases lay between the germline ends. The CDR3 runs to 13 residues. Here the CDR3 reads CASSLFVTDTQYF. CDR3 coding DNA: TGTGCCAGCAGCTTATTTGTCACAGATACGCAGTATTTT.

The V and J genes are TRBV20-1 and TRBJ1-1; possibly TRBD1 for D (6 bases). The V gene lost 0 bases and the J gene lost 5 bases, with 19 bases spanning the gap. Germline-derived CDR1 and CDR2 are DFQATT and SNEGSKA (reference sequence). This CDR3 has 16 amino acids. The CDR3 bases are TGCAGTGCTAGAGATCAGAGGGGGGGAGGCCGGACTGAAGCTTTCTTT. The encoded protein is CSARDQRGGGRTEAFF.

Sample share makes this clonotype medium-sized (0.01 to 0.1%). The chain has TRBV3-1 and TRBJ1-1; D unclear. The V gene's germline CDR1 is LGHDT and CDR2 YNNKEL (reference sequence). V lost 0 bases to trimming and J lost 3 bases, with 11 bases between them. The CDR3 totals 15 residues. DNA of the CDR3: TGTGCCAGCAGCCAAGATGGAAACAGCTACACTGAAGCTTTCTTT. This encodes CASSQDGNSYTEAFF.

This clonotype came up many times. The rearrangement joins TRBV4-2 to TRBJ2-5; 10 bases map to TRBD2. The V and J ends lost 1 base and 1 base, in that order; junction bases with no gene match: 3. The germline V gene encodes CDR1 LGHNA and CDR2 YNFKEQ. CDR3 length: 16 amino acids. The CDR3 spells CASSQGSGGAQETQYF. In DNA, the CDR3 is TGTGCCAGCAGCCAAGGAAGCGGGGGGGCCCAAGAGACCCAGTACTTC.

By its share, this clonotype is medium-sized (0.01 to 0.1%). CDR3 DNA: TGTGCCAGCAGCTTAACGGTCCTTTCCGAGCAGTACTTC. As protein: CASSLTVLSEQYF. The chain is built from TRBV7-3 and TRBJ2-7, with D uncertain. Germline V gene sequence: CDR1 SGHTA, CDR2 FQGTGA. This CDR3 region has 13 residues. V lost 0 bases and J 6 bases, leaving 9 bases between the germline ends.

Ten or more counts support this clonotype. The chain employs TRBV30 and TRBJ1-2; maybe TRBD1 (6 bases). Germline CDR1 reads GTSNPN; CDR2 reads SVGIG (reference sequence). V shed 3 bases and J shed 8 bases, with 13 bases lying between them. The CDR3 has 12 amino acids. CDR3 nucleotide sequence: TGTGCCTGGAGCCCAGGAGGGGGAGGCTACACCTTC. Translating gives CAWSPGGGGYTF.

The chain has TRBV20-1 and TRBJ2-1; D not certain. Trimming removed 2 bases from V and 6 bases from J, with 14 bases in between. Germline assignment: CDR1 DFQATT and CDR2 SNEGSKA (reference sequence). This CDR3 is built from 14 residues. CDR3 sequence: CSARYGLTFNEQFF. CDR3 coding DNA: TGCAGTGCTAGATACGGGCTAACCTTCAATGAGCAGTTCTTC.

By its share, this clonotype is medium-sized. The chain links TRBV20-1 to TRBJ2-1; the D is unclear. The CDR3 totals 14 residues. Germline V lookup: CDR1 DFQATT, CDR2 SNEGSKA (reference sequence). Trimming removed 6 bases at V and 0 bases at J, with 12 bases between. As DNA, the CDR3 is TGCAGTGCAAAGACGGACGGCTCCTACAATGAGCAGTTCTTC. Protein product: CSAKTDGSYNEQFF.

This clonotype came up many times. This chain uses TRBV6-1 with TRBJ2-4, with D possibly being TRBD1 (6 bases). The ends were cut back, 7 bases at V and 1 base at J, with 26 bases in the middle. The CDR3 runs to 19 residues. Germline-derived CDR1 and CDR2 are MNHNS and SASEGT. DNA for the CDR3: TGTGCCAGCACCGATACAGGGTCGTCAGCTGGTGGGGCCAAAAACATTCAGTACTTC. It is translated as CASTDTGSSAGGAKNIQYF.

The sample holds many counts of this clonotype. The CDR3 DNA reads TGCAGTGCCCGAGTCGGGACAGGGGATGGCTACACCTTC. As protein: CSARVGTGDGYTF. This chain uses TRBV20-1 with TRBJ1-2; 10 bases map to TRBD1. Germline V gives CDR1 DFQATT, CDR2 SNEGSKA (reference sequence). Trimming removed 6 bases from V and 6 bases from J; junction bases left unmatched: 7. CDR3 length: 13 amino acids.

In this sample, this clonotype turned up many times. The gene calls are TRBV12-3 or TRBV12-4 and TRBJ2-5; D assignment may be TRBD1 or TRBD2 (5 bases each). The CDR3 has 14 residues. Trimming cost V 1 base and J 5 bases, with 11 bases left between them. CDR3 bases: TGTGCCAGCAGTTTAGTGTCGGGGACGGAGACCCAGTACTTC. Translated: CASSLVSGTETQYF.